The entry below gives a single TCR beta chain sequence along with its context. The data originate from a study of T cells in localized non-small cell lung cancer. V was shortened by 5 bases and J by 0 bases, with 9 bases between the two germline ends. This CDR3 region has 14 residues. Germline V CDR1 and CDR2: MNHEY, SVGAGI. Method: immunoSEQ multiplex PCR; TCRdb's copy keeps in-frame clones and lacks some. The repertoire holds around 23,000 clones, with 88% as singletons. The sample here was peripheral blood mononuclear cells, taken before any cancer treatment. The chain links TRBV6-5 to TRBJ2-3; D remains ambiguous. The TCR was taken from an older male donor with stage II lung adenocarcinoma. The DNA for the CDR3 is TGTGCCAGCAGTCAACTAATAAGCACAGATACGCAGTATTTT. This translates into CASSQLISTDTQYF.